This T cell receptor beta chain was documented in a study of tumor and adjacent non-tumor tissue in lung cancer. Germline V gene data show CDR1 as MNHEY and CDR2 as SVGEGT. The CDR3 consists of 13 residues. The library came from three nested PCR rounds adapted from ARM-PCR protocols. TCRdb passed the multiplex PCR reads through MiXCR, listing each CDR3 protein once. Of under 150,000 distinct CDR3 sequences in the sample, about 66% were seen once. Regarding this clonotype: A much more abundant neighbour one base away suggests this may be a read error.

This sample's RNA came from whole unsorted tissue. Specimen: lung tumor tissue. The receptor comes from a man younger than 40 with non-small cell lung cancer. This chain joins TRBV6-2 or TRBV6-3 and TRBJ2-3; TRBD2 agrees at 8 bases. This CDR3 is CASSWTSTDTRYF. DNA of the CDR3: TGTGCCAGCAGTTGGACTAGCACAGATACGCGGTATTTT.